The 8 T cell receptor beta chains below all came from one sample that was sequenced in a study of beta chain features in type 1 diabetes (dated by TCRdb to about 2018). The library relied on the immunoSEQ multiplex PCR assay. The entire isolated RNA was reverse transcribed using the High Capacity cDNA Reverse Transcription Kit, and thus expressed TCRB transcripts were sequenced. The immuneACCESS repertoire file appears here via TCRdb, limited to in-frame rearrangements. These files lack a portion of the clones; in checked studies, under half of the deficit traces to unresolved V genes, and the cause of the others is not known. The sample has 350,000 or so clones on record, around a fifth of them singletons. The ten largest clones take up approximately 0.041% of the sample. Sequencing used naive CD4+ T cells from blood. The cell subset or site label for this specimen denotes: true naive CD4+ T cells. The source is a woman aged 18 to 35 in good health.

The sample holds a few counts of this clone. V gene TRBV7-2 combines with J gene TRBJ2-3; the D is unclear. V lost 3 bases to trimming and J lost 6 bases, with 7 bases between them. This CDR3 contains 12 residues. Germline CDR1 and CDR2: SGHTA and FQGNSA. The CDR3 here is CASSLMSDTQYF. The CDR3 DNA reads as TGTGCCAGCAGCTTGATGAGCGATACGCAGTATTTT. Combining the CDR3 with reference TRBV7-2 and TRBJ2-3 gives the whole variable domain GAGVSQSPSNKVTEKGKDVELRCDPISGHTALYWYRQSLGQGLEFLIYFQGNSAPDKSGLPSDRFSAERTGGSVSTLTIQRTQQEDSAVYLCASSLMSDTQYFGPGTRLTVL.

The chain couples TRBV2 to TRBJ2-3; D may be TRBD1 (5 bases). Germline V gene lookup returns CDR1 SNHLY and CDR2 FYNNEI. The CDR3 runs to 13 residues. Trimming stripped 4 bases from V and 3 bases from J, with 8 bases between. CDR3 sequence (DNA): TGTGCCAGCAGTGGTCAGGGAACAGATACGCAGTATTTT. Translation: CASSGQGTDTQYF. The full variable domain, completed using reference TRBV2 and TRBJ2-3, is EPEVTQTPSHQVTQMGQEVILRCVPISNHLYFYWYRQILGQKVEFLVSFYNNEISEKSEIFDDQFSVERPDGSNFTLKIRSTKLEDSAMYFCASSGQGTDTQYFGPGTRLTVL.

The CDR3 nucleotides read TGTGCCAGCAGCTTCGACGGGCGGGAGCCTTACAATGAGCAGTTCTTC. Protein sequence: CASSFDGREPYNEQFF. The gene calls are TRBV11-3 and TRBJ2-1, with 7 positions matching TRBD2. V was pared by 3 bases and J by 4 bases, with 9 bases of the junction left unmatched. The CDR3 consists of 16 residues. Per germline, CDR1 SGHNT and CDR2 YENEEA.

The chain carries TRBV2 and TRBJ1-1, with 8 nucleotides matching TRBD1. V shed 10 bases and J 5 bases; nucleotides not matched to a gene: 9. Germline values: CDR1 SNHLY, CDR2 FYNNEI. The CDR3 is made up of 13 amino acids. In DNA, the CDR3 is TGTGCCAACAAAACCAGGGGGCGGACTGAAGCTTTCTTT. This encodes CANKTRGRTEAFF.

This chain uses TRBV19 with TRBJ2-5; 11 bases fit TRBD2. The trim removed 3 bases at V and 4 bases at J, leaving 7 bases unmatched. The CDR3 spans 16 residues. CDR1 and CDR2 (germline): LNHDA, SQIVND (reference sequence). CDR3 sequence: CASSIDTSGRGETQYF. The CDR3 DNA follows: TGTGCCAGTAGTATTGATACTAGCGGGAGAGGAGAGACCCAGTACTTC. Together with reference TRBV19 and TRBJ2-5, the CDR3 gives the full variable domain: DGGITQSPKYLFRKEGQNVTLSCEQNLNHDAMYWYRQDPGQGLRLIYYSQIVNDFQKGDIAEGYSVSREKKESFPLTVTSAQKNPTAFYLCASSIDTSGRGETQYFGPGTRLLVL.

The chain is built from TRBV19 and TRBJ2-1, with 8 bases that match TRBD2. Germline-derived CDR1 and CDR2 are LNHDA and SQIVND (reference sequence). This CDR3 is built from 15 residues. The V gene end was trimmed by 6 bases and the J gene end by 0 bases; junction bases not matched to a gene: 4. The CDR3, as DNA: TGTGCCAGTAGCGGTCGGGAGGGCTCCTACAATGAGCAGTTCTTC. Protein product: CASSGREGSYNEQFF.

This clone came up once. The rearrangement uses TRBV30 and TRBJ2-7; tentative D call: TRBD2 (6 bases). This CDR3 spans 14 amino acids. The V end was cut by 4 bases, the J end by 2 bases, with 15 bases between. Germline CDR1 reads GTSNPN; CDR2 reads SVGIG (reference sequence). The CDR3 bases are TGTGCCTGGAATAGCGGAGGAGGCGCCTACGAGCAGTACTTC. Translated: CAWNSGGGAYEQYF.

This clone occurred a few times. The rearrangement uses TRBV13 and TRBJ2-1, with 7 bases that match TRBD2. CDR3 length equals 15 residues. Germline-derived CDR1 and CDR2 are PRHDT and FYEKMQ (reference sequence). Losses at the gene ends were 9 bases for V and 9 bases for J; bases not matched to a gene: 17. The CDR3 DNA follows: TGTGCCAGTGCGGGCGGGGGTTACCCCTCCCCTGAGCAGTTCTTC. It codes for CASAGGGYPSPEQFF.